This entry is about one TCR beta chain. This entry comes from a study of blood T cell repertoires in COVID-19. Overall study: The United States, Italy and Spain supplied acute and convalescent COVID-19 samples. Nucleic acid was either cDNA or gDNA, and it came from T cells, B-cell-depleted T cells, or PBMCs.

This CDR3 comprises 15 residues. Germline V gene lookup returns CDR1 WNHNN and CDR2 SYGVQD (reference sequence). The J segment lost 0 bases and the V segment lost 10 bases, leaving 10 bases of the junction unmatched. Source study methods: The authors estimated nucleated cell counts from reference gene primer amplification. The method was immunoSEQ multiplex PCR; TCRdb's version includes in-frame clones alone and lacks a portion of them. The V and J calls and clone size were taken over from that table, and D and trimming were inferred from the DNA. The sample consists of 200,000 to 250,000 clones, over 75% of them appearing once.

The TCR originated in an elderly man with acute or convalescent COVID-19. Sequencing was carried out using peripheral blood. This sequence joins TRBV10-1 and TRBJ1-1, with 8 bases that match TRBD1. The CDR3 loop is CANDRGRGLNTEAFF. The CDR3 DNA is TGCGCCAACGACAGGGGACGAGGGCTGAACACTGAAGCTTTCTTT.